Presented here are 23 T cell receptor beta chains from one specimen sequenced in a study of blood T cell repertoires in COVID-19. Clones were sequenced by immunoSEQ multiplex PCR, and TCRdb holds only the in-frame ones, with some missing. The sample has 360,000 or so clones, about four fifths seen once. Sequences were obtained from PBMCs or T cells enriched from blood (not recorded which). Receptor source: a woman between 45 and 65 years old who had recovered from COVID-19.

The chain's CDR3 is CASSRGGGQDQNIQYF. For the CDR3, the DNA is TGTGCCAGCAGTAGGGGAGGGGGACAGGATCAAAACATTCAGTACTTC. This sequence joins TRBV25-1 and TRBJ2-4; D might be TRBD1 (8 bases). Germline CDR1 and CDR2: MGHDK and SYGVNS. The CDR3 is 16 residues long. Trimming left V 5 bases short and J 5 bases short, with 19 bases between. Full variable domain (remainder filled in from reference TRBV25-1 and TRBJ2-4): EADIYQTPRYLVIGTGKKITLECSQTMGHDKMYWYQQDPGMELHLIHYSYGVNSTEKGDLSSESTVSRIRTEHFPLTLESARPSHTSQYLCASSRGGGQDQNIQYFGAGTRLSVL.

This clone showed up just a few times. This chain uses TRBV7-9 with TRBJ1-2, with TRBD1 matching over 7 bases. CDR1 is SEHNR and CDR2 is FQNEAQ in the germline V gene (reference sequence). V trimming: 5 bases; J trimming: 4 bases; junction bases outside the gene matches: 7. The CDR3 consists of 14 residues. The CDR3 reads CASSVGQDLYGYTF. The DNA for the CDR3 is TGTGCCAGCAGCGTCGGACAGGACCTCTATGGCTACACCTTC. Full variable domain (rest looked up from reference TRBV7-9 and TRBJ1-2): DTGVSQNPRHKITKRGQNVTFRCDPISEHNRLYWYRQTLGQGPEFLTYFQNEAQLEKSRLLSDRFSAERPKGSFSTLEIQRTEQGDSAMYLCASSVGQDLYGYTFGSGTRLTVV.

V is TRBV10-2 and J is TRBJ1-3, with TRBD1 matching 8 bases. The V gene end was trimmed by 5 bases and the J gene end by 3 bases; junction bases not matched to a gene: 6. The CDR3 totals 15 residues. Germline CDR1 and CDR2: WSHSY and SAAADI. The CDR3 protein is CASSLQGAIGNTIYF. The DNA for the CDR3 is TGCGCCAGCAGTTTGCAGGGGGCTATTGGAAACACCATATATTTT.

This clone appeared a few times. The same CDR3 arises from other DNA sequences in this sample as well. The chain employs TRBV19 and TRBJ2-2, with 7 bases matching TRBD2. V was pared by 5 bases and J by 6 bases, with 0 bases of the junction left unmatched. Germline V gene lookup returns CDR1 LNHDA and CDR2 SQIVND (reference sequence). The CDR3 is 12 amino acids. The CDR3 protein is CASSGGAGELFF. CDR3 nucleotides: TGTGCCAGTAGTGGGGGGGCCGGGGAGCTGTTTTTT.

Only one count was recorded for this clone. In DNA, the CDR3 is TGTGCCAGCAGCCTTACAGGGTCCGGCTACACCTTC. Protein sequence: CASSLTGSGYTF. The chain employs TRBV3-1 (or the pseudogene TRBV3-2) and TRBJ1-2; maybe TRBD1 (6 bases). Trimming removed 4 bases from V and 8 bases from J, with 11 bases in between. CDR1 is LGHDT and CDR2 is YNNKEL in the germline V gene (reference sequence). CDR3 length: 12 amino acids.

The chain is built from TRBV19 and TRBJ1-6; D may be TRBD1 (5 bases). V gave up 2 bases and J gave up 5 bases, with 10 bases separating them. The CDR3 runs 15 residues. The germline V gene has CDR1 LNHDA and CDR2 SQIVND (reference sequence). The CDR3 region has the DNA TGTGCCAGTAGTATATTGACAGCCGATAATTCACCCCTCCACTTT. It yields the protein CASSILTADNSPLHF.

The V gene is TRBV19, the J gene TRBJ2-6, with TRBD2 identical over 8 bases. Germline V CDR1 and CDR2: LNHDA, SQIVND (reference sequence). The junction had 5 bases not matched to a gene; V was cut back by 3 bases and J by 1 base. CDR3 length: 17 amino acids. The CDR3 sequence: CASSITGGRSGANVLTF. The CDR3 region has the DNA TGTGCCAGTAGTATCACGGGGGGGCGATCTGGGGCCAACGTCCTGACTTTC.

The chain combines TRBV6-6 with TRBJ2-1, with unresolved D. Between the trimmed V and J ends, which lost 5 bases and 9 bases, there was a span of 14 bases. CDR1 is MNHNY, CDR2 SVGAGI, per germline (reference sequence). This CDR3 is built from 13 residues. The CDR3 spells CASSLPSRFEQFF. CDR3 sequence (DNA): TGTGCCAGCAGTCTGCCCTCGCGGTTTGAGCAGTTCTTC.

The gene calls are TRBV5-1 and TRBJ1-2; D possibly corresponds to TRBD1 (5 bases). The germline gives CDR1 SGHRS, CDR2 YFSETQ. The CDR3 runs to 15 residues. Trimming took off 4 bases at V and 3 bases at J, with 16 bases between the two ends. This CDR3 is CASSVGVGLDYGYTF. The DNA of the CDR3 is TGCGCCAGCAGCGTAGGGGTAGGGTTGGACTATGGCTACACCTTC.

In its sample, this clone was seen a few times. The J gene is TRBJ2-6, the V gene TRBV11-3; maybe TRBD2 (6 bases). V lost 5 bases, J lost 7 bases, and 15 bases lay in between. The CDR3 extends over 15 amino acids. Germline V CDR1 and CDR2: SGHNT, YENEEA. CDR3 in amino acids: CASSLGRGRANVLTF. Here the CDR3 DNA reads TGTGCCAGCAGCCTAGGGCGGGGTAGAGCCAACGTCCTGACTTTC. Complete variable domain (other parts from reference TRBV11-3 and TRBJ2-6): EAGVVQSPRYKIIEKKQPVAFWCNPISGHNTLYWYLQNLGQGPELLIRYENEEAVDDSQLPKDRFSAERLKGVDSTLKIQPAELGDSAVYLCASSLGRGRANVLTFGAGSRLTVL.

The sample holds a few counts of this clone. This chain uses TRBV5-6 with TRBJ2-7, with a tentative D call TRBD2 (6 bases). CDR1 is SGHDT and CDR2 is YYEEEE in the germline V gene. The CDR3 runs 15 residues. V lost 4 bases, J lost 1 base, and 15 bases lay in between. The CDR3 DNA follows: TGTGCCAGCAGCGATCGGACTACTTTTTCCTACGAGCAGTACTTC. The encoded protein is CASSDRTTFSYEQYF.

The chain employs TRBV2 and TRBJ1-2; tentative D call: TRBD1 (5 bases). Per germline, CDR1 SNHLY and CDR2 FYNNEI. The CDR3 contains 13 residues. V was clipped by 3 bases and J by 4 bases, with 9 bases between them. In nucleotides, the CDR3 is TGTGCCAGCAGTGATGGACAAATCTATGGCTACACCTTC. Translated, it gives CASSDGQIYGYTF.

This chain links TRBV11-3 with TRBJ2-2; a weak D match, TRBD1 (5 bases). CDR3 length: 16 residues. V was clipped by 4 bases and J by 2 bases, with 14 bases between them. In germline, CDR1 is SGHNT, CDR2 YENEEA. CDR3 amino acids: CASSSSRQRNTGELFF. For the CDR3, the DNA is TGTGCCAGCAGCTCTAGTAGACAGAGAAACACCGGGGAGCTGTTTTTT. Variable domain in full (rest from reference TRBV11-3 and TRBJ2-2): EAGVVQSPRYKIIEKKQPVAFWCNPISGHNTLYWYLQNLGQGPELLIRYENEEAVDDSQLPKDRFSAERLKGVDSTLKIQPAELGDSAVYLCASSSSRQRNTGELFFGEGSRLTVL.

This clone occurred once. Here the CDR3 DNA reads TGCGCCAGCAGCTTGGGATCGGGACAGAACTATGGCTACACCTTC. It yields the protein CASSLGSGQNYGYTF. V is TRBV5-1 and J is TRBJ1-2; 7 positions agree with TRBD1. This CDR3 has 15 residues. J was trimmed by 2 bases and V by 0 bases; bases with no gene match: 4. Germline loops: CDR1 SGHRS, CDR2 YFSETQ.

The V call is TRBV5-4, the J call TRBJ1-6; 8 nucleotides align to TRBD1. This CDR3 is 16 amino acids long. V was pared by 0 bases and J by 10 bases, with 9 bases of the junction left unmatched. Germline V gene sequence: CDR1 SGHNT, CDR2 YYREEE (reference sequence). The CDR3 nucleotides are TGTGCCAGCAGCTTGGCCCTCGGACAGGGAGGATCACCCCTCCACTTT. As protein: CASSLALGQGGSPLHF.

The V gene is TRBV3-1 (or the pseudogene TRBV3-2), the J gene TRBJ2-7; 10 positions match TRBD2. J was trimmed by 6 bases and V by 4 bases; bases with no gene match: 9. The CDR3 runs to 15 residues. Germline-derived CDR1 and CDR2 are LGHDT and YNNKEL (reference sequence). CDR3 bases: TGTGCCAGCAGCCGAGACACTAGCGGGGACTCCGAGCAGTACTTC. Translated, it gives CASSRDTSGDSEQYF.

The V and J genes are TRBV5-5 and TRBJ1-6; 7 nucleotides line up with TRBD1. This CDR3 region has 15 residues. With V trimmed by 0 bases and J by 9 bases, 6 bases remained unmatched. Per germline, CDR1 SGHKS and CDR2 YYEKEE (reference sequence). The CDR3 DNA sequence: TGTGCCAGCAGCTTGGAAGGGGCAGGGGGTTCACCCCTCCACTTT. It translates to CASSLEGAGGSPLHF.

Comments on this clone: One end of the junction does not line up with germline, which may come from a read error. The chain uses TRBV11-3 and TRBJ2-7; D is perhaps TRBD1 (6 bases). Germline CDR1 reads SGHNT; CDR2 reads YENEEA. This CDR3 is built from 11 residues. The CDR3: CASSLGQGRIF. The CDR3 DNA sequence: TGTGCCAGCAGCTTAGGGCAGGGGCGTATCTTC.

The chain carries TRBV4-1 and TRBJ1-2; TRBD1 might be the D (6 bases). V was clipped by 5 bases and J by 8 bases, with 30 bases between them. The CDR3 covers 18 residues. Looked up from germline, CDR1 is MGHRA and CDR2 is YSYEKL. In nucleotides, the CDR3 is TGCGCCAGCAGCTCTCGCACACTTAGGGAGGGGGACTCGGCCGGCTACACCTTC. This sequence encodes CASSSRTLREGDSAGYTF.

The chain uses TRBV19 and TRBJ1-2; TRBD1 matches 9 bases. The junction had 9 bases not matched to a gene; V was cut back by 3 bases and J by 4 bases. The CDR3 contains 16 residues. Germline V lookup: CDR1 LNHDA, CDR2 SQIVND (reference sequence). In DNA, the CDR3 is TGTGCCAGTAGTATTCAACAGGGGGCAAGTGTCTATGGCTACACCTTC. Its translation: CASSIQQGASVYGYTF.

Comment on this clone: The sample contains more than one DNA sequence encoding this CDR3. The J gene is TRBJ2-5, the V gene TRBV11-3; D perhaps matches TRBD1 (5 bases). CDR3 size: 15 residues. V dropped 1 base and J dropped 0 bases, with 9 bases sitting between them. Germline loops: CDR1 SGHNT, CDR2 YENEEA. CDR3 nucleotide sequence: TGTGCCAGCAGCTTAGGGCAGGGTAACCAAGAGACCCAGTACTTC. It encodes CASSLGQGNQETQYF.

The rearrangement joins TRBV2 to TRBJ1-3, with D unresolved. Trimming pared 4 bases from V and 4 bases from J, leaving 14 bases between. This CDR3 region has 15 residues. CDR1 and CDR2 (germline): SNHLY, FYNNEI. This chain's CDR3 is CASSVHLLSGNTIYF. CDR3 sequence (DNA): TGTGCCAGCAGTGTCCACCTTTTGAGCGGAAACACCATATATTTT.

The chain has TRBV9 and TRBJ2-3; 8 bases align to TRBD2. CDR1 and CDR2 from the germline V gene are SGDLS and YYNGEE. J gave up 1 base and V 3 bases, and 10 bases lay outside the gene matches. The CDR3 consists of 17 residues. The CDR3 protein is CASSALGGAGGTDTQYF. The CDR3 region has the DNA TGTGCCAGCAGCGCCCTAGGGGGAGCGGGGGGCACAGATACGCAGTATTTT.